Following are 31 T cell receptor beta chains from one sample sequenced in a study of blood T cell repertoires in COVID-19. Sequencing was performed with immunoSEQ multiplex PCR; in TCRdb, only in-frame clones are kept and a portion is missing. The table lists nearly 250,000 clones, 70% to 90% of them singletons. What was sequenced was PBMCs or T cells enriched from blood (not recorded which). The receptors here all came from a man in his fifties or sixties who had been exposed to COVID-19.

The rearrangement uses TRBV4-1 and TRBJ1-5, with unresolved D. Germline loops: CDR1 MGHRA, CDR2 YSYEKL. This CDR3 comprises 17 residues. V was shortened by 0 bases and J by 3 bases, with 15 bases between the two germline ends. This CDR3 reads CASSQDQSGRYNQPQHF. CDR3 sequence (DNA): TGCGCCAGCAGCCAAGATCAGAGCGGGAGATACAATCAGCCCCAGCATTTT.

Details on this clone: This specimen includes other DNA sequences encoding the same CDR3. V gene TRBV5-1 combines with J gene TRBJ2-1, with 7 nucleotides matching TRBD2. Trimming at V came to 0 bases and at J to 4 bases, leaving 7 bases not matched to a gene. Germline V gene sequence: CDR1 SGHRS, CDR2 YFSETQ. The CDR3 is 16 amino acids. This CDR3 reads CASSLDRGGVYNEQFF. Written as DNA, the CDR3 is TGCGCCAGCAGCTTGGATCGCGGGGGAGTATACAATGAGCAGTTCTTC. The full variable domain, in which reference TRBV5-1 and TRBJ2-1 provide the parts outside the CDR3, is KAGVTQTPRYLIKTRGQQVTLSCSPISGHRSVSWYQQTPGQGLQFLFEYFSETQRNKGNFPGRFSGRQFSNSRSEMNVSTLELGDSALYLCASSLDRGGVYNEQFFGPGTRLTVL.

The gene calls are TRBV6-1 and TRBJ1-2; D gene ambiguous. The length of the CDR3 is 14 residues. V lost 2 bases and J lost 0, with 7 bases in between. Germline V lookup: CDR1 MNHNS, CDR2 SASEGT. The CDR3 spells CASSEQIPNYGYTF. As DNA, the CDR3 is TGTGCCAGCAGTGAACAGATCCCTAACTATGGCTACACCTTC.

The chain combines TRBV11-2 with TRBJ2-7; 9 bases fit TRBD1. Germline-derived CDR1 and CDR2 are SGHAT and FQNNGV. Losses at the gene ends were 5 bases for V and 9 bases for J; bases not matched to a gene: 11. The CDR3 contains 14 residues. The CDR3 DNA reads TGTGCCAGCAGCCCGGGACAGGGCGCCTGGGGGCAGTACGTC. It codes for CASSPGQGAWGQYV.

V and J are TRBV5-6 and TRBJ1-1; D might be TRBD1 (6 bases). This CDR3 region has 15 residues. V gave up 6 bases and J gave up 2 bases, with 17 bases separating them. CDR1 and CDR2 from the germline V gene are SGHDT and YYEEEE. CDR3 in DNA: TGTGCCAGCACCCGACTTGACAGGATAAACACTGAAGCTTTCTTT. This encodes CASTRLDRINTEAFF.

This rearrangement joins TRBV30 to TRBJ1-1; 8 nucleotides agree with TRBD1. V trimming: 5 bases; J trimming: 4 bases; junction bases outside the gene matches: 6. The CDR3 runs 13 residues. From germline, CDR1 is GTSNPN and CDR2 SVGIG (reference sequence). The CDR3 reads CAWDRGTGTEAFF. In DNA form, the CDR3 reads TGTGCCTGGGACCGTGGGACAGGCACTGAAGCTTTCTTT.

The chain carries TRBV5-1 and TRBJ2-1; 9 nucleotides agree with TRBD1. The CDR3 runs to 14 residues. Losses at the gene ends were 4 bases for V and 10 bases for J; bases not matched to a gene: 9. CDR1 and CDR2 from the germline V gene are SGHRS and YFSETQ. CDR3 sequence reads: CASSPTGGTFEQFF. The CDR3 nucleotides read TGCGCCAGCAGCCCGACAGGGGGGACGTTCGAGCAGTTCTTC. The full variable domain, its missing parts supplied by reference TRBV5-1 and TRBJ2-1, is KAGVTQTPRYLIKTRGQQVTLSCSPISGHRSVSWYQQTPGQGLQFLFEYFSETQRNKGNFPGRFSGRQFSNSRSEMNVSTLELGDSALYLCASSPTGGTFEQFFGPGTRLTVL.

The rearrangement links TRBV7-8 to TRBJ2-3; no definite D call. The germline gives CDR1 SGHVS, CDR2 FQNEAQ. Trimming took off 1 base at V and 5 bases at J, with 10 bases between the two ends. The CDR3 contains 14 residues. CDR3 loop: CASSLDSGRDTQYF. CDR3 in DNA: TGTGCCAGCAGCTTAGACAGTGGTAGAGATACGCAGTATTTT.

The chain couples TRBV28 to TRBJ1-2; 7 bases align to TRBD1. The germline CDR1 and CDR2 sequences are MDHEN and SYDVKM. The CDR3 spans 16 residues. J was trimmed by 5 bases and V by 5 bases; bases with no gene match: 14. CDR3 in amino acids: CASSTPTGTLRYGYTF. In DNA, the CDR3 is TGTGCCAGCAGTACCCCGACAGGGACCCTACGATATGGCTACACCTTC.

This clone was detected only a few times. The chain uses TRBV15 and TRBJ2-2, with 9 nucleotides matching TRBD1. CDR1 and CDR2 (germline): LNHNV, YYDKDF (reference sequence). The V segment lost 5 bases and the J segment 5 bases; nucleotides outside the gene matches: 6. CDR3 length equals 15 residues. CDR3 in amino acids: CATSPQGAWTGELFF. The CDR3 DNA reads TGTGCCACCAGCCCACAGGGGGCATGGACCGGGGAGCTGTTTTTT. The full variable domain, rest sourced from reference TRBV15 and TRBJ2-2, is DAMVIQNPRYQVTQFGKPVTLSCSQTLNHNVMYWYQQKSSQAPKLLFHYYDKDFNNEADTPDNFQSRRPNTSFCFLDIRSPGLGDTAMYLCATSPQGAWTGELFFGEGSRLTVL.

V is TRBV11-2 and J is TRBJ2-7; D might be TRBD2 (7 bases). Trimming took off 2 bases at V and 4 bases at J, with 24 bases between the two ends. The CDR3 totals 18 residues. Germline V gives CDR1 SGHAT, CDR2 FQNNGV. The CDR3 nucleotides are TGTGCCAGCAGCTTAAGTACGGGAGGCAGGGGATCCTCGTACGAGCAGTACGTC. It specifies CASSLSTGGRGSSYEQYV.

The CDR3 region has the DNA TGTGCCAGCATGAGGACTGAGCCCCAGCATTTT. Translation: CASMRTEPQHF. This sequence joins TRBV12-3 or TRBV12-4 and TRBJ1-5; D remains ambiguous. V lost 7 bases to trimming and J lost 8 bases, with 9 bases between them. The CDR3 spans 11 residues.

This clone was seen only once. This chain uses TRBV6-1 with TRBJ2-2, with 9 bases matching TRBD2. This CDR3 is built from 16 residues. J lost 6 bases, V lost 3 bases, and 8 bases had no gene match. The germline V gene has CDR1 MNHNS and CDR2 SASEGT. CDR3 in amino acids: CASSEGGGRAAGELFF. CDR3 DNA sequence: TGTGCCAGCAGTGAGGGGGGCGGGAGGGCCGCCGGGGAGCTGTTTTTT.

CDR3 nucleotides: TGTGCCAGCAGCCCCCTAGCGGGGGGACCGGATACGCAGTATTTT. Translation gives CASSPLAGGPDTQYF. The V gene is TRBV3-1 (or the pseudogene TRBV3-2), the J gene TRBJ2-3; TRBD2 aligns across 11 bases. Trimming cost V 4 bases and J 6 bases; bases outside gene matches: 6. The CDR3 contains 15 residues. Looked up from germline, CDR1 is LGHDT and CDR2 is YNNKEL (reference sequence).

The chain employs TRBV7-3 and TRBJ2-1, with D unclear. Trimming took off 2 bases at V and 10 bases at J, with 6 bases between the two ends. This CDR3 has 11 amino acids. Germline V gives CDR1 SGHTA, CDR2 FQGTGA. The CDR3 is CASSLGQEQFF. CDR3 DNA: TGTGCCAGCAGCTTAGGGCAGGAGCAGTTCTTC.

Written as DNA, the CDR3 is TGTGCCAGCAGTTTATCAAGGGGGGGTGGCTACACCTTC. As protein: CASSLSRGGGYTF. The rearrangement uses TRBV27 and TRBJ1-2; maybe TRBD1 (6 bases). From germline, CDR1 is MNHEY and CDR2 SMNVEV (reference sequence). CDR3 length equals 13 residues. Trimming stripped 0 bases from V and 7 bases from J, with 9 bases between.

The chain employs TRBV5-6 and TRBJ1-1; D is perhaps TRBD1 (5 bases). Deletions cut 5 bases from V and 1 base from J, with 15 bases between. The germline gives CDR1 SGHDT, CDR2 YYEEEE. The CDR3 is made up of 15 amino acids. DNA of the CDR3: TGTGCCAGCAGTTTTAAGCGGGGGTCGAACACTGAAGCTTTCTTT. This gives the protein CASSFKRGSNTEAFF.

This rearrangement joins TRBV28 to TRBJ2-1; TRBD2 matches 8 bases. Trimming removed 11 bases from V and 0 bases from J; junction bases left unmatched: 9. The CDR3 loop spans 15 amino acids. Per the germline V gene, CDR1 is MDHEN and CDR2 is SYDVKM. CDR3 sequence reads: CASRGGKSSYNEQFF. The CDR3 nucleotides are TGTGCCTCCCGGGGGGGGAAGAGCTCCTACAATGAGCAGTTCTTC.

The chain joins TRBV24-1 to TRBJ2-3; D may be TRBD2 (7 bases). CDR3 length: 11 residues. V gave up 9 bases and J gave up 6 bases, with 9 bases separating them. In germline, CDR1 is KGHDR, CDR2 SFDVKD. The CDR3 loop reads CATGGADTQYF. CDR3 DNA: TGTGCCACCGGGGGGGCGGATACGCAGTATTTT.

The chain carries TRBV18 and TRBJ2-5; maybe TRBD1 (5 bases). The CDR3 has 13 residues. The V and J ends lost 3 bases and 6 bases respectively, with 11 bases between them. From germline, CDR1 is KGHSH and CDR2 LQKENI. DNA of the CDR3: TGTGCCAGCTCACCTAGGGGCGAGAAGACCCAGTACTTC. It encodes CASSPRGEKTQYF.

This sequence joins TRBV27 and TRBJ2-7; 7 nucleotides line up with TRBD1. This CDR3 contains 14 residues. V lost 5 bases and J lost 7; bases outside the gene matches: 11. Germline CDR1 and CDR2: MNHEY and SMNVEV (reference sequence). Here the CDR3 reads CASSTDRLSWEQYF. Written as DNA, the CDR3 is TGTGCCAGCAGTACGGACAGGTTATCATGGGAGCAGTACTTC.

This chain joins TRBV15 and TRBJ2-3, with TRBD2 identical over 7 bases. This CDR3 comprises 16 residues. Trimming removed 5 bases from V and 1 base from J; junction bases left unmatched: 9. CDR1 is LNHNV, CDR2 YYDKDF, per germline (reference sequence). The CDR3 here is CATSDPRAGGTDTQYF. DNA for the CDR3: TGTGCCACCAGCGATCCTAGGGCGGGAGGCACAGATACGCAGTATTTT.

The chain recombines TRBV5-4 with TRBJ1-6; D possibly corresponds to TRBD1 (5 bases). The CDR3 contains 17 residues. Germline-derived CDR1 and CDR2 are SGHNT and YYREEE (reference sequence). Trimming took off 3 bases at V and 2 bases at J, with 15 bases between the two ends. The CDR3 nucleotides read TGTGCCAGCAGCTCCCTGCCACAACAGGCCTATAATTCACCCCTCCACTTT. It translates to CASSSLPQQAYNSPLHF.

The rearrangement joins TRBV27 to TRBJ2-5, with a weak D call TRBD2 (5 bases). CDR3 size: 14 residues. Trimming removed 9 bases at V and 5 bases at J, with 19 bases between. Germline-derived CDR1 and CDR2 are MNHEY and SMNVEV (reference sequence). The chain's CDR3 is CASSLGVNIETQYF. Written as DNA, the CDR3 is TGTGCCAGTTCCCTCGGGGTGAATATTGAGACCCAGTACTTC.

This sequence joins TRBV7-9 and TRBJ2-7; 7 bases are shared with TRBD1. The CDR3 contains 14 residues. With V trimmed by 5 bases and J by 4 bases, 8 bases remained unmatched. The V gene's germline CDR1 is SEHNR and CDR2 FQNEAQ (reference sequence). CDR3 region: CASSPPTGHYEQYV. CDR3 DNA: TGTGCCAGCAGCCCCCCGACAGGGCATTACGAGCAGTACGTC.

The CDR3 spells CASSLQTGELFF. The CDR3 coding sequence is TGTGCCAGCAGCTTACAAACCGGGGAGCTGTTTTTT. The V and J genes are TRBV11-2 and TRBJ2-2; D gene uncertain. Trimming removed 2 bases at V and 5 bases at J, with 3 bases between. This CDR3 has 12 residues. The V gene's germline CDR1 is SGHAT and CDR2 FQNNGV.

This chain joins TRBV24-1 and TRBJ2-5; D is perhaps TRBD1 (6 bases). Germline loops: CDR1 KGHDR, CDR2 SFDVKD. The CDR3 extends over 16 amino acids. V shed 0 bases and J shed 5 bases, with 15 bases lying between them. DNA for the CDR3: TGTGCCACCAGTGATTTGCTGAAGGGGCAGGGGGAGACCCAGTACTTC. Encoded protein: CATSDLLKGQGETQYF.

V is TRBV5-5 and J is TRBJ1-2; 8 positions match TRBD1. The length of the CDR3 is 15 residues. With 2 bases clipped from V and 5 bases from J, the junction kept 8 bases outside the gene matches. Germline CDR1 SGHKS, CDR2 YYEKEE (reference sequence). The CDR3 sequence: CASSLSPGGNYGYTF. CDR3 nucleotide sequence: TGTGCCAGCAGCTTAAGTCCAGGGGGCAATTATGGCTACACCTTC.

This chain connects TRBV7-9 to TRBJ1-2; 8 bases are a match to TRBD1. V was pared by 6 bases and J by 2 bases, with 5 bases of the junction left unmatched. Germline loops: CDR1 SEHNR, CDR2 FQNEAQ (reference sequence). There are 14 residues in the CDR3. The CDR3 protein is CASRRDRGNYGYTF. The CDR3 DNA is TGTGCCAGCAGACGCGACAGGGGCAACTATGGCTACACCTTC. Full variable domain (remainder filled in from reference TRBV7-9 and TRBJ1-2): DTGVSQNPRHKITKRGQNVTFRCDPISEHNRLYWYRQTLGQGPEFLTYFQNEAQLEKSRLLSDRFSAERPKGSFSTLEIQRTEQGDSAMYLCASRRDRGNYGYTFGSGTRLTVV.

V is TRBV19 and J is TRBJ1-1; D is possibly TRBD1 (6 bases). The CDR3 consists of 13 residues. Germline CDR1 reads LNHDA; CDR2 reads SQIVND (reference sequence). Trimming stripped 7 bases from V and 4 bases from J, with 13 bases between. CDR3 sequence (DNA): TGTGCCAGTATTTTCAGGGGTGGCACTGAAGCTTTCTTT. Encoded protein: CASIFRGGTEAFF.

The gene calls are TRBV19 and TRBJ1-1, with 7 bases aligning to TRBD1. The ends lost 7 bases at V and 6 bases at J; junction bases unmatched: 11. In germline, CDR1 is LNHDA, CDR2 SQIVND (reference sequence). CDR3 length equals 14 residues. The CDR3 sequence is CASTNLVGGPEAFF. The DNA of the CDR3 is TGTGCCAGTACCAACCTGGTAGGGGGCCCTGAAGCTTTCTTT.